The 15 T cell receptor beta chains reported below all come from one sample, sequenced in a study of blood T cell repertoires in COVID-19. Sequencing used immunoSEQ multiplex PCR; TCRdb keeps in-frame clones, though not all of them. The data hold hundreds of thousands of clones, with over 75% observed a single time. Sample: peripheral blood. The receptor source for this set is an older woman with COVID-19, enrolled during active disease.

The rearrangement links TRBV4-2 to TRBJ1-1, with D possibly being TRBD1 (5 bases). CDR3 length: 13 residues. Trimming removed 3 bases from V and 1 base from J, with 6 bases in between. Germline CDR1 and CDR2: LGHNA and YNFKEQ. The CDR3 here is CASSHDRNTEAFF. The CDR3, as DNA: TGTGCCAGCAGCCATGACAGGAACACTGAAGCTTTCTTT.

The V call is TRBV28, the J call TRBJ1-1; 7 bases are shared with TRBD1. V lost 5 bases, J lost 5 bases, and 11 bases stayed unmatched. There are 15 residues in the CDR3. Per germline, CDR1 MDHEN and CDR2 SYDVKM. As DNA, the CDR3 is TGTGCCAGCAGTCCTTCCCGAACAGGGGATACTGAAGCTTTCTTT. This gives the protein CASSPSRTGDTEAFF.

This CDR3 reads CASSFTGVEDTIYF. The CDR3 bases are TGTGCCAGCAGCTTTACAGGGGTGGAAGACACCATATATTTT. The chain is built from TRBV5-6 and TRBJ1-3; TRBD1 matches 7 bases. The CDR3 is 14 amino acids. The V segment lost 2 bases and the J segment 8 bases; nucleotides outside the gene matches: 7. Germline V gene sequence: CDR1 SGHDT, CDR2 YYEEEE.

The CDR3 sequence is CASSPGLHQETQYF. DNA for the CDR3: TGTGCCAGCAGCCCGGGACTTCACCAAGAGACCCAGTACTTC. The V call is TRBV3-1 (or the pseudogene TRBV3-2), the J call TRBJ2-5, with a possible D match to TRBD2 (6 bases). CDR1 is LGHDT, CDR2 YNNKEL, per germline (reference sequence). The CDR3 covers 14 residues. Trimming removed 4 bases from V and 0 bases from J, with 9 bases in between.

This sequence joins TRBV2 and TRBJ2-5, with 10 bases lining up with TRBD2. Losses at the gene ends were 6 bases for V and 4 bases for J; bases not matched to a gene: 5. There are 14 residues in the CDR3. Germline values: CDR1 SNHLY, CDR2 FYNNEI. This chain's CDR3 is CASSAGLARETQYF. The CDR3 coding sequence is TGTGCCAGCAGCGCGGGACTAGCGAGAGAGACCCAGTACTTC.

CDR3 residues: CASSLVGQVFHNEQFF. The CDR3 DNA is TGTGCCAGCAGCTTAGTGGGACAGGTCTTTCACAATGAGCAGTTCTTC. The chain couples TRBV7-2 to TRBJ2-1, with 8 bases identical to TRBD1. Trimming at V came to 1 base and at J to 5 bases, leaving 7 bases not matched to a gene. From germline, CDR1 is SGHTA and CDR2 FQGNSA. The CDR3 spans 16 residues.

The count of this clone is one. This sequence joins TRBV28 and TRBJ1-2; TRBD1 matches at 8 bases. The CDR3 is made up of 15 amino acids. Germline values: CDR1 MDHEN, CDR2 SYDVKM. V gave up 1 base and J gave up 6 bases; unmatched junction bases: 7. Here the CDR3 DNA reads TGTGCCAGCAGTTTATTTCAGGGGGCGGAAGATGGCTACACCTTC. Translating it yields CASSLFQGAEDGYTF.

The chain recombines TRBV29-1 with TRBJ2-5; the D gene is possibly TRBD1 (6 bases). Trimming pared 8 bases from V and 2 bases from J, leaving 12 bases between. Germline CDR1 reads SQVTM; CDR2 reads ANQGSEA. The CDR3 covers 12 residues. The CDR3 DNA reads TGCAGCCGAACGGACAGTCAAGAGACCCAGTACTTC. It is translated as CSRTDSQETQYF.

The CDR3 DNA sequence: TGTGCCAGCAGCGTAGGGCCGAACTCTGGAAACACCATATATTTT. As protein: CASSVGPNSGNTIYF. This rearrangement joins TRBV9 to TRBJ1-3; D unclear. Germline V CDR1 and CDR2: SGDLS, YYNGEE. The CDR3 consists of 15 residues. V lost 0 bases to trimming and J lost 0 bases, with 7 bases between them.

V gene TRBV2 combines with J gene TRBJ1-5; D remains unclear. V was cut by 2 bases and J by 6 bases, with 5 bases left in between. In germline, CDR1 is SNHLY, CDR2 FYNNEI. The CDR3 spans 12 residues. This chain's CDR3 is CASSESGQPQHF. For the CDR3, the DNA is TGTGCCAGCAGTGAATCGGGTCAGCCCCAGCATTTT. Variable domain in full (rest from reference TRBV2 and TRBJ1-5): EPEVTQTPSHQVTQMGQEVILRCVPISNHLYFYWYRQILGQKVEFLVSFYNNEISEKSEIFDDQFSVERPDGSNFTLKIRSTKLEDSAMYFCASSESGQPQHFGDGTRLSIL.

This rearrangement joins TRBV6-1 to TRBJ2-5; TRBD1 matches 7 bases. The CDR3 length is 15 residues. V lost 3 bases and J lost 9; bases outside the gene matches: 13. CDR1 is MNHNS, CDR2 SASEGT, per germline. CDR3: CASSDVGDRAWAQYF. As DNA, the CDR3 is TGTGCCAGCAGTGACGTGGGAGACAGGGCCTGGGCCCAGTACTTC.

As DNA, the CDR3 is TGTGCCTGGGGACAGGTGTACGAGCAGTACTTC. This encodes CAWGQVYEQYF. The chain joins TRBV30 to TRBJ2-7; 7 bases are shared with TRBD1. In germline, CDR1 is GTSNPN, CDR2 SVGIG (reference sequence). The CDR3 consists of 11 residues. V lost 5 bases and J lost 4; bases outside the gene matches: 2.

This chain uses TRBV6-1 with TRBJ2-3; the D is unclear. V was cut by 3 bases and J by 9 bases, with 13 bases left in between. Germline V gives CDR1 MNHNS, CDR2 SASEGT. The CDR3 runs 13 residues. CDR3 amino acids: CASSERKSWTQYF. The CDR3 region has the DNA TGTGCCAGCAGTGAGCGGAAATCGTGGACGCAGTATTTT.

DNA of the CDR3: TGTGCCAGCAGATTGGACAGCTCCTACAATGAGCAGTTCTTC. Its protein product is CASRLDSSYNEQFF. The V gene is TRBV6-5, the J gene TRBJ2-1; tentative D call: TRBD1 (6 bases). CDR1 and CDR2 from the germline V gene are MNHEY and SVGAGI. V gave up 6 bases and J gave up 0 bases, with 9 bases separating them. The CDR3 runs 14 residues.

The rearrangement uses TRBV12-5 and TRBJ2-7; perhaps TRBD2 as D (5 bases). The V end was cut by 5 bases, the J end by 5 bases, with 16 bases between. Per the germline V gene, CDR1 is LGHNT and CDR2 is FRNRAP. CDR3 size: 14 residues. The DNA for the CDR3 is TGTGCTAGTGGTCCTGGTAGGGAGATGGACGAGCAGTACTTC. Amino acid sequence: CASGPGREMDEQYF. The whole variable domain, filled in from reference TRBV12-5 and TRBJ2-7, reads DARVTQTPRHKVTEMGQEVTMRCQPILGHNTVFWYRQTMMQGLELLAYFRNRAPLDDSGMPKDRFSAEMPDATLATLKIQPSEPRDSAVYFCASGPGREMDEQYFGPGTRLTVT.